Listed below are T cell receptor beta chains from one sample, sequenced in a study of cytomegalovirus exposure and HLA in healthy donors. The data were produced by immunoSEQ multiplex PCR, yet TCRdb's version contains in-frame clones alone and is incomplete. The sample consists of about 160,000 clones, 84% of them appearing once. Sequencing used PBMCs. The receptors derive from a man aged 30-40 years in good health and CMV-seropositive. Each CDR3 is given with its conserved first and last residue. The D gene is left open where the match is weak. Part of the rows lack a size; the others show once, few, many or a class for expanded clones.

length: 13; J: TRBJ2-7; V: TRBV5-1; D: NA; size: many; DNA: TGCGCCAGCAGCTTGAAGGGGAACAACGAGCAGTACTTC; CDR3: CASSLKGNNEQYF
length: 16; J: TRBJ1-1; V: TRBV9; D: TRBD1; size: NA; DNA: TGTGCCAGCAGCCCAGGGCCAGGGGGCGGGGAACCGTATTGTTTCTTT; CDR3: CASSPGPGGGEPYCFF
length: 14; J: TRBJ2-7; V: TRBV27; D: NA; size: NA; DNA: TGTGCCAGCAGTTTAACGGAAAGGGGCTACGAGCAGTACTTC; CDR3: CASSLTERGYEQYF
length: 15; J: TRBJ2-7; V: TRBV9; D: TRBD1; size: NA; DNA: TGTGCCAGCAGCGTAGAGGAGACAGGGGCCCACGAGCAGTACTTC; CDR3: CASSVEETGAHEQYF
length: 16; J: TRBJ1-4; V: TRBV27; D: TRBD1; size: NA; DNA: TGTGCCAGCAGTAAACGCCAGGGGGGTTTGGATGAAAAACTGTTTTTT; CDR3: CASSKRQGGLDEKLFF
length: 13; J: TRBJ2-3; V: TRBV7-2; D: TRBD1; size: NA; DNA: TGTGCCAGCAGCCCAACAACAGGGGGGACGCAGTATTTT; CDR3: CASSPTTGGTQYF
length: 16; J: TRBJ2-5; V: TRBV9; D: NA; size: NA; DNA: TGTGCCAGCAGCGTAGCGGAGGGGCCCTACCAAGAGACCCAGTACTTC; CDR3: CASSVAEGPYQETQYF
length: 14; J: TRBJ2-2; V: TRBV6-6; D: NA; size: NA; DNA: TGTGCCAGCAGCCGGGGACAGAACACCGGGGAGCTGTTTTTT; CDR3: CASSRGQNTGELFF
length: 16; J: TRBJ2-2; V: TRBV5-1; D: NA; size: NA; DNA: TGCGCCAGCAGCCGGGGAGGCGGGGCAAGCACCGGGGAGCTGTTTTTT; CDR3: CASSRGGGASTGELFF
length: 14; J: TRBJ2-7; V: TRBV14; D: TRBD1; size: NA; DNA: TGTGCCAGCAGCCAGACAGGGGACTTCTACGAGCAGTACTTC; CDR3: CASSQTGDFYEQYF
length: 15; J: TRBJ2-7; V: TRBV5-5; D: TRBD1; size: NA; DNA: TGTGCCAGCAGCGGCGCCGGGACAGGGGGTTACGAGCAGTACTTC; CDR3: CASSGAGTGGYEQYF
length: 18; J: TRBJ2-2; V: TRBV7-6; D: TRBD1; size: NA; DNA: TGTGCCAGCAGCTTAGGTTCCGGACAGGGAAAGAACACCGGGGAGCTGTTTTTT; CDR3: CASSLGSGQGKNTGELFF
length: 13; J: TRBJ2-7; V: TRBV30; D: TRBD2; size: NA; DNA: TGTGCCTGGAGTACCGGGACTATCTACGAGCAGTACTTC; CDR3: CAWSTGTIYEQYF
length: 15; J: TRBJ2-7; V: TRBV5-6; D: TRBD1; size: NA; DNA: TGTGCCAGCAGCTCGGAGGGGACAGGGACGGACGAGCAGTACTTC; CDR3: CASSSEGTGTDEQYF
length: 17; J: TRBJ2-3; V: TRBV7-9; D: TRBD2; size: NA; DNA: TGTGCCAGCAGCTTAGGGGATACTAGCGGGAGGACAGATACGCAGTATTTT; CDR3: CASSLGDTSGRTDTQYF
length: 15; J: TRBJ1-6; V: TRBV6-1; D: TRBD1; size: NA; DNA: TGTGCCAGCAGTGCCGGGACAGGGATTAATTCACCCCTCCACTTT; CDR3: CASSAGTGINSPLHF
length: 14; J: TRBJ2-5; V: TRBV5-4; D: TRBD2; size: NA; DNA: TGTGCCAGCAGACTAGCGCAGGAAGGAGAGACCCAGTACTTC; CDR3: CASRLAQEGETQYF
length: 13; J: TRBJ1-2; V: TRBV5-4; D: NA; size: NA; DNA: TGTGCCAGCAGGACAGTGGGCTCCTATGGCTACACCTTC; CDR3: CASRTVGSYGYTF
length: 15; J: TRBJ1-5; V: TRBV4-2; D: NA; size: NA; DNA: TGTGCCAGCAGCCCTGAACGGGGGAGCAATCAGCCCCAGCATTTT; CDR3: CASSPERGSNQPQHF
length: 14; J: TRBJ2-2; V: TRBV18; D: TRBD2; size: NA; DNA: TGTGCCAGCTCAGCGGGAGTAGTCACCGGGGAGCTGTTTTTT; CDR3: CASSAGVVTGELFF
length: 16; J: TRBJ1-2; V: TRBV28; D: TRBD1; size: NA; DNA: TGTGCCAGCAGTCCCAGCAGGGACAGGGGGTACAATGGCTACACCTTC; CDR3: CASSPSRDRGYNGYTF
length: 15; J: TRBJ2-6; V: TRBV9; D: NA; size: NA; DNA: TGTGCCAGCAGCCCCACTGTCTCTGGGGCCAACGTCCTGACTTTC; CDR3: CASSPTVSGANVLTF
length: 14; J: TRBJ1-1; V: TRBV7-2; D: NA; size: NA; DNA: TGTGCCAGCAGCTTAGAAGCAGCGGGCACTGAAGCTTTCTTT; CDR3: CASSLEAAGTEAFF
length: 14; J: TRBJ1-5; V: TRBV15; D: NA; size: few; DNA: TGTGCCACCAGCAAGAGGAGGGGTGGTCAGCCCCAGCATTTT; CDR3: CATSKRRGGQPQHF
length: 13; J: TRBJ2-7; V: TRBV14; D: NA; size: NA; DNA: TGTGCCAGCAGCCAAGCCCGGCAGGCCGAGCAGTACTTC; CDR3: CASSQARQAEQYF
length: 14; J: TRBJ1-5; V: TRBV6-1; D: NA; size: NA; DNA: TGTGCCAGCAGTGGCGACGGGGGGGATCAGCCCCAGCATTTT; CDR3: CASSGDGGDQPQHF
length: 15; J: TRBJ1-2; V: TRBV6-6; D: NA; size: NA; DNA: TGTGCCAGCAGTCCCATCGGCGGCAGCAGCTATGGCTACACCTTC; CDR3: CASSPIGGSSYGYTF
length: 14; J: TRBJ2-7; V: TRBV19; D: TRBD1; size: NA; DNA: TGTGCCAGTAGCGACGACAGGGGAACCTACGAGCAGTACTTC; CDR3: CASSDDRGTYEQYF
length: 14; J: TRBJ1-4; V: TRBV10-2; D: TRBD1; size: once; DNA: TGCGCCAGCAGGCGGCAGGGGGTTAATGAAAAACTGTTTTTT; CDR3: CASRRQGVNEKLFF
length: 16; J: TRBJ2-5; V: TRBV5-1; D: TRBD2; size: few; DNA: TGCGCCAGCAGCTTGGTTGCGGCGGGGGGCCAAGAGACCCAGTACTTC; CDR3: CASSLVAAGGQETQYF
length: 14; J: TRBJ1-1; V: TRBV5-4; D: NA; size: NA; DNA: TGTGCCAGCAGCTTGGCAGGGAAGACTACTGAAGCTTTCTTT; CDR3: CASSLAGKTTEAFF
length: 14; J: TRBJ2-3; V: TRBV5-6; D: NA; size: NA; DNA: TGTGCCAGCAGCTTGGGGACTAGCACAGATACGCAGTATTTT; CDR3: CASSLGTSTDTQYF
length: 14; J: TRBJ2-7; V: TRBV7-2; D: TRBD1; size: few; DNA: TGTGCCAGCAGCTTCGGGGCAGGGGGTTACGAGCAGTACTTC; CDR3: CASSFGAGGYEQYF
length: 14; J: TRBJ2-7; V: TRBV7-8; D: NA; size: NA; DNA: TGTGCCAGCAGCCTGGGGGGACCACGGGGCGAGCAGTACTTC; CDR3: CASSLGGPRGEQYF
length: 17; J: TRBJ2-1; V: TRBV7-6; D: TRBD2; size: NA; DNA: TGTGCCAGCAGCTTAGAGGCTAGCGGAGCCCGGGGCAATGAGCAGTTCTTC; CDR3: CASSLEASGARGNEQFF
length: 11; J: TRBJ2-7; V: TRBV7-9; D: NA; size: NA; DNA: TGTGCCAGCAGCCCCTCAGGGAAGCAGTACTTC; CDR3: CASSPSGKQYF
length: 11; J: TRBJ1-1; V: TRBV30; D: NA; size: NA; DNA: TGTGCCTGGAGTGGGGAGGGTGAAGCTTTCTTT; CDR3: CAWSGEGEAFF